The subject of this entry is one T cell receptor (beta chain). The sample belongs to a study of blood T cell repertoires in COVID-19. Across the study: From T cells, B-cell-depleted T cells, or PBMCs came the material, which was cDNA or gDNA.

CDR3 size: 13 residues. Between the trimmed V and J ends, which lost 5 bases and 5 bases, there was a span of 12 bases. Clones were sequenced by immunoSEQ multiplex PCR, and TCRdb holds only the in-frame ones, with some missing. The table shows under 150,000 clones, with about four fifths occurring only once. This TCR was recovered from a man at least 80 years old with active or convalescent COVID-19. The chain joins TRBV12-3 or TRBV12-4 to TRBJ1-1; D is possibly TRBD1 (6 bases). Source material: peripheral blood. CDR3 sequence: CASSPTGKTEAFF. In nucleotides, the CDR3 is TGTGCCAGCAGTCCCACAGGGAAAACTGAAGCTTTCTTT.